The TCR beta chain described here comes from a study of shared clonotypes between healthy human individuals. Study-level information: There were three CD4 naive, three CD4 memory, two CD8 naive and one CD8 memory plates per donor.

Trimming removed 5 bases from V and 6 bases from J; junction bases left unmatched: 12. The CDR3 covers 15 residues. Per the germline V gene, CDR1 is KGHSH and CDR2 is LQKENI. Assay: immunoSEQ multiplex PCR; the TCRdb copy retains only in-frame clones and omits some. This sample has about 1.4 million clones, with roughly 96% found just once. Adult Caucasians living in Nashville, Tennessee made up all of the donors. The receptor's source is a man aged 30 to 39 in good health. The genes are TRBV18 and TRBJ2-7; TRBD1 matches 8 bases. The sample was naive CD4+ T cells sorted from blood. Subset noted: CD45RA+ positively selected. The CDR3 sequence is CASSSGTGVLVEQYF. The CDR3 nucleotides are TGTGCCAGCTCATCCGGGACAGGAGTTTTAGTCGAGCAGTACTTC.